Listed here are 16 T cell receptor beta chains from one sample, sequenced in a study of blood T cell repertoires in COVID-19. Sequencing was performed with immunoSEQ multiplex PCR; in TCRdb, only in-frame clones are kept and a portion is missing. The table shows roughly 340,000 clones, with around 89% occurring only once. Sequenced material: peripheral blood. Source of these receptors: a woman aged 25-40 years with COVID-19, enrolled during active disease.

The chain joins TRBV5-5 to TRBJ2-7; D is unresolved. Deletions cut 2 bases from V and 0 bases from J, with 12 bases between. This CDR3 has 15 amino acids. The germline gives CDR1 SGHKS, CDR2 YYEKEE (reference sequence). The CDR3: CASSLNRYSSYEQYV. DNA for the CDR3: TGTGCCAGCAGCTTAAACCGGTACAGCTCCTACGAGCAGTACGTC.

This chain connects TRBV10-1 to TRBJ2-7, with D possibly matching TRBD2 (6 bases). The CDR3 sequence is 13 residues long. Germline loops: CDR1 WNHNN, CDR2 SYGVQD (reference sequence). Trimming took off 6 bases at V and 2 bases at J, with 11 bases between the two ends. CDR3 coding DNA: TGCGCCAGCAGACTAGCTGAAACCTACGAGCAGTACGTC. Translated, it gives CASRLAETYEQYV.

CDR3 nucleotides: TGTGCCACCAGCAAACAGGGCTTGGATGAGACCCAGTACTTC. This gives the protein CATSKQGLDETQYF. The rearrangement joins TRBV15 to TRBJ2-5; D possibly corresponds to TRBD1 (6 bases). The V gene lost 4 bases and the J gene lost 5 bases, with 14 bases spanning the gap. Germline loops: CDR1 LNHNV, CDR2 YYDKDF (reference sequence). The CDR3 has 14 amino acids.

This clone appeared once. V gene TRBV6-6 combines with J gene TRBJ1-1; 10 bases map to TRBD1. Germline CDR1 reads MNHNY; CDR2 reads SVGAGI (reference sequence). CDR3 length: 15 amino acids. The junction had 7 bases not matched to a gene; V was cut back by 5 bases and J by 4 bases. CDR3 in DNA: TGTGCCAGCAGTGATTCGGGACAGGGGATCACTGAAGCTTTCTTT. The encoded protein is CASSDSGQGITEAFF.

The chain employs TRBV7-8 and TRBJ2-3, with 14 bases aligning to TRBD2. The trim removed 4 bases at V and 11 bases at J, leaving 26 bases unmatched. Germline loops: CDR1 SGHVS, CDR2 FQNEAQ. This CDR3 spans 21 amino acids. This CDR3 reads CASSSKTGTAGLAGAERGQYF. CDR3 bases: TGTGCCAGCAGCTCTAAAACCGGGACAGCGGGACTAGCGGGGGCGGAGAGGGGGCAGTATTTT. The full variable domain, in which reference TRBV7-8 and TRBJ2-3 provide the parts outside the CDR3, is GAGVSQSPRYKVAKRGQDVALRCDPISGHVSLFWYQQALGQGPEFLTYFQNEAQLDKSGLPSDRFFAERPEGSVSTLKIQRTQQEDSAVYLCASSSKTGTAGLAGAERGQYFGPGTRLTVL.

The gene calls are TRBV4-1 and TRBJ1-5, with D maybe TRBD1 (6 bases). V was cut by 0 bases and J by 4 bases, with 10 bases left in between. The CDR3 is made up of 15 amino acids. Germline CDR1 and CDR2: MGHRA and YSYEKL. The CDR3 coding sequence is TGCGCCAGCAGCCAAGATCAGGGGACGAATCAGCCCCAGCATTTT. Amino acid sequence: CASSQDQGTNQPQHF.

This chain connects TRBV6-5 to TRBJ1-1, with TRBD1 as a possible D gene (5 bases). Germline loops: CDR1 MNHEY, CDR2 SVGAGI. Trimming left V 7 bases short and J 0 bases short, with 12 bases between. The CDR3 runs to 14 residues. The DNA for the CDR3 is TGTGCCAGCAAATTTCACAGGATGAACACTGAAGCTTTCTTT. Translated: CASKFHRMNTEAFF.

A single count supports this clone. The chain employs TRBV7-4 and TRBJ2-7; 11 nucleotides agree with TRBD2. Losses at the gene ends were 1 base for V and 7 bases for J; bases not matched to a gene: 15. CDR1 is SGHVT, CDR2 SQSDAQ, per germline. CDR3 length: 18 amino acids. CDR3 loop: CASSLGVTSGTPPGEQYV. DNA of the CDR3: TGTGCCAGCAGCTTAGGGGTGACTAGCGGGACCCCTCCGGGGGAGCAGTACGTC.

This clone was counted once. The genes are TRBV10-1 and TRBJ2-2, with a possible D match to TRBD2 (6 bases). Germline-derived CDR1 and CDR2 are WNHNN and SYGVQD (reference sequence). The CDR3 contains 13 residues. The V end was cut by 9 bases, the J end by 3 bases, with 11 bases between. In nucleotides, the CDR3 is TGCGCCAGTAGACCTAGCGACACCGGGGAGCTGTTTTTT. Its translation: CASRPSDTGELFF.

This rearrangement joins TRBV2 to TRBJ2-5; weak D call: TRBD2 (6 bases). Trimming stripped 3 bases from V and 4 bases from J, with 9 bases between. Germline CDR1 SNHLY, CDR2 FYNNEI. This CDR3 region has 13 residues. CDR3 protein: CASSEMRGETQYF. In nucleotides, the CDR3 is TGTGCCAGCAGTGAGATGCGGGGAGAGACCCAGTACTTC.

The chain employs TRBV7-9 and TRBJ2-7, with D possibly matching TRBD2 (6 bases). Germline V lookup: CDR1 SEHNR, CDR2 FQNEAQ (reference sequence). V gave up 9 bases and J gave up 0 bases, with 15 bases separating them. CDR3 length: 14 amino acids. Written as DNA, the CDR3 is TGTGCCAGTGTAAAGGGAGGATACTCCTACGAGCAGTACTTC. Its translation: CASVKGGYSYEQYF.

The rearrangement joins TRBV18 to TRBJ2-3; TRBD2 matches 7 bases. CDR1 and CDR2 from the germline V gene are KGHSH and LQKENI. V was pared by 3 bases and J by 6 bases, with 0 bases of the junction left unmatched. This CDR3 contains 12 residues. The chain's CDR3 is CASSPGGDTQYF. Written as DNA, the CDR3 is TGTGCCAGCTCACCGGGGGGGGATACGCAGTATTTT.

This chain connects TRBV9 to TRBJ2-2; TRBD2 is a possible D gene (6 bases). The CDR3 runs to 16 residues. V was pared by 0 bases and J by 6 bases, with 15 bases between. The germline V gene encodes CDR1 SGDLS and CDR2 YYNGEE. This CDR3 reads CASSVVETRVPGELFF. The CDR3, as DNA: TGTGCCAGCAGCGTAGTAGAGACTAGGGTTCCCGGGGAGCTGTTTTTT. Together with reference TRBV9 and TRBJ2-2, the CDR3 gives the full variable domain: DSGVTQTPKHLITATGQRVTLRCSPRSGDLSVYWYQQSLDQGLQFLIQYYNGEERAKGNILERFSAQQFPDLHSELNLSSLELGDSALYFCASSVVETRVPGELFFGEGSRLTVL.

The chain uses TRBV11-2 and TRBJ1-2; unclear D gene. Per the germline V gene, CDR1 is SGHAT and CDR2 is FQNNGV. Trimming cost V 7 bases and J 11 bases, with 17 bases left between them. This CDR3 has 12 amino acids. The CDR3 sequence is CASTSPSLGYTF. In DNA form, the CDR3 reads TGTGCCAGCACCTCACCGTCCCTAGGTTACACCTTC.

This chain uses TRBV7-8 with TRBJ2-1; 11 bases fit TRBD2. Looked up from germline, CDR1 is SGHVS and CDR2 is FQNEAQ. The CDR3 contains 18 residues. Germline trimming cut 5 bases from V and 6 bases from J; bases unmatched to any gene: 15. The CDR3 loop is CASSQAIGLAGLLNEQFF. The CDR3 region has the DNA TGTGCCAGCAGCCAGGCCATCGGACTAGCGGGTTTGCTCAATGAGCAGTTCTTC.

The genes are TRBV28 and TRBJ2-7; the match to TRBD2 covers 8 bases. The CDR3 extends over 14 amino acids. Per germline, CDR1 MDHEN and CDR2 SYDVKM. V lost 9 bases and J lost 7; bases outside the gene matches: 14. In DNA, the CDR3 is TGTGCCAGTTCCCAGCGGGGGCGGTTGGGTGAGCAGTACTTC. Amino acid sequence: CASSQRGRLGEQYF.